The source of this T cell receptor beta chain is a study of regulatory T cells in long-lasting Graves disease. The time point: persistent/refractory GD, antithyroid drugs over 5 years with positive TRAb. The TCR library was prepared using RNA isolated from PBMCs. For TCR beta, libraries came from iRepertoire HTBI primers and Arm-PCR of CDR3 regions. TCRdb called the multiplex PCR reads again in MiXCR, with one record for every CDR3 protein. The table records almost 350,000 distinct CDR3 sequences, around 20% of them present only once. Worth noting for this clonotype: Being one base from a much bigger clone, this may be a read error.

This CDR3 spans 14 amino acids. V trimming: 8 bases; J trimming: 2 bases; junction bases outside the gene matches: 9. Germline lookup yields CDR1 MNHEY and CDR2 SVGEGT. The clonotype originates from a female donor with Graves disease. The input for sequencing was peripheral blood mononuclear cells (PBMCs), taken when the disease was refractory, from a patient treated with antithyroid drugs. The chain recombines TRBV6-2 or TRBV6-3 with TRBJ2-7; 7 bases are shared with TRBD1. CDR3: CASGSGTVTYEQYF. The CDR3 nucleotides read TGTGCCAGCGGTTCCGGGACAGTCACCTACGAGCAGTACTTC.